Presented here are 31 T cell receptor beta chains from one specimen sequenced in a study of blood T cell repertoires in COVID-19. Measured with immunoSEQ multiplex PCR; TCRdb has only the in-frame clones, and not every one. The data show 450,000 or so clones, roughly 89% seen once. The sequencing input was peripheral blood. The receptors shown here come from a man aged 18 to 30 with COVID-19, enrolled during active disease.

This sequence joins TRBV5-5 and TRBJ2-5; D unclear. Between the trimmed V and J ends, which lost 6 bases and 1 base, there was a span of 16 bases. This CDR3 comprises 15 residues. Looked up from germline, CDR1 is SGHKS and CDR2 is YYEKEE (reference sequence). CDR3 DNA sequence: TGTGCCAGCAAGGCTCCTAGTCTGGGCCAAGAGACCCAGTACTTC. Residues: CASKAPSLGQETQYF.

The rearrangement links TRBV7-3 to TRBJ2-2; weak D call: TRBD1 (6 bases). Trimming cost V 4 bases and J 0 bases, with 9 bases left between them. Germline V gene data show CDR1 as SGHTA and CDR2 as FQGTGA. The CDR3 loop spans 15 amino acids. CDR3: CASSWGTSNTGELFF. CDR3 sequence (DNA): TGTGCCAGCAGCTGGGGGACATCGAACACCGGGGAGCTGTTTTTT.

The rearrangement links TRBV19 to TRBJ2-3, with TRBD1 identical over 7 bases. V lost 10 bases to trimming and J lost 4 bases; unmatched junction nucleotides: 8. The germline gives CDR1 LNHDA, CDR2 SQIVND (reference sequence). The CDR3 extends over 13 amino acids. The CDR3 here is CATKQGKADTQYF. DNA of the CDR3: TGTGCCACCAAACAGGGGAAGGCAGATACGCAGTATTTT.

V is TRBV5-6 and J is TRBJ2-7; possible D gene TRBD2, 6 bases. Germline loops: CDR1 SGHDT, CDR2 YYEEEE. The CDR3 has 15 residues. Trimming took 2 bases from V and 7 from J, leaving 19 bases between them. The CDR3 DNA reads TGTGCCAGCAGCTTTGCCGTAAGGGGCGCGGGGGAGCAGTACTTC. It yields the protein CASSFAVRGAGEQYF.

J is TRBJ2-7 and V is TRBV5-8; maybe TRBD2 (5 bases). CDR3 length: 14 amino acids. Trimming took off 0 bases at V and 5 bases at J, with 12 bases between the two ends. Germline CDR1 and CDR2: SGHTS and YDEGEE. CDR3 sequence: CASSLAGKGHEQYF. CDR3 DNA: TGTGCCAGCAGCTTGGCGGGGAAAGGACACGAGCAGTACTTC.

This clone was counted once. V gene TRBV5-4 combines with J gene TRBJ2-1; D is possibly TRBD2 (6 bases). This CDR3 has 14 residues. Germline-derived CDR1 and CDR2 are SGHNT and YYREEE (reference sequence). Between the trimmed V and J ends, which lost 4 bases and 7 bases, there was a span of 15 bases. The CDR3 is CASSTGGGQNEQFF. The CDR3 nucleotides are TGTGCCAGCAGCACCGGTGGAGGGCAGAATGAGCAGTTCTTC. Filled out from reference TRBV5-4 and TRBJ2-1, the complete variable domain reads ETGVTQSPTHLIKTRGQQVTLRCSSQSGHNTVSWYQQALGQGPQFIFQYYREEENGRGNFPPRFSGLQFPNYSSELNVNALELDDSALYLCASSTGGGQNEQFFGPGTRLTVL.

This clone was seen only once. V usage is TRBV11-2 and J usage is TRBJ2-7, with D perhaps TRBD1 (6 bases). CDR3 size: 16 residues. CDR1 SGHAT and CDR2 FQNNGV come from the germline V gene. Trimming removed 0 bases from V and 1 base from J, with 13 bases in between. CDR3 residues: CASSLDYPGQSYEQYF. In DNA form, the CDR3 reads TGTGCCAGCAGCTTAGACTACCCCGGACAGTCCTACGAGCAGTACTTC.

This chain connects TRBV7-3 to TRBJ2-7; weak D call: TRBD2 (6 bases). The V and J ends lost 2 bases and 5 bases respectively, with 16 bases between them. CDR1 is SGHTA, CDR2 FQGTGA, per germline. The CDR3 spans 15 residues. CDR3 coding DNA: TGTGCCAGCAGCTTAGTGCTAGCGACCTCGAACGAGCAGTACTTC. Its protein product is CASSLVLATSNEQYF. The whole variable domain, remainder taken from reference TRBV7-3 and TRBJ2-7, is GAGVSQTPSNKVTEKGKYVELRCDPISGHTALYWYRQSLGQGPEFLIYFQGTGAADDSGLPNDRFFAVRPEGSVSTLKIQRTERGDSAVYLCASSLVLATSNEQYFGPGTRLTVT.

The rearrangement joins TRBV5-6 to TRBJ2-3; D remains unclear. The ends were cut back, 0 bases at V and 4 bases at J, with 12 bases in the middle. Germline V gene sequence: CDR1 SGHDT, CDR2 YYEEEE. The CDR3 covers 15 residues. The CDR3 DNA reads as TGTGCCAGCAGCTTGGCCCCATCAGTGGCAGATACGCAGTATTTT. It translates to CASSLAPSVADTQYF.

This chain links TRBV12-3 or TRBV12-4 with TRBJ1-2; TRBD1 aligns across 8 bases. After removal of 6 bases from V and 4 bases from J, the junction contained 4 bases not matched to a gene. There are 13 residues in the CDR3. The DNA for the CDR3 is TGTGCCAGCAGCACTACAGGGGGCTATGGCTACACCTTC. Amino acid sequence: CASSTTGGYGYTF.

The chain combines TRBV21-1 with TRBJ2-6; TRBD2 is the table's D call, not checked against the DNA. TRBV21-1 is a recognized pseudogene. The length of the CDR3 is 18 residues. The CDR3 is CASSKDRTSKSGANVLTF. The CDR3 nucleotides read TGTGCCAGCAGCAAAGATCGGACTAGCAAGTCTGGGGCCAACGTCCTGACTTTC.

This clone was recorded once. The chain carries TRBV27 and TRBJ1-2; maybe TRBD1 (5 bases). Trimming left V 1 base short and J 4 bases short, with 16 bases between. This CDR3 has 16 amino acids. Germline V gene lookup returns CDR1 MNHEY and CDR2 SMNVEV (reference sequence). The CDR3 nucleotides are TGTGCCAGCAGTTTATTGGGGCCGGACACCCGCTATGGCTACACCTTC. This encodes CASSLLGPDTRYGYTF.

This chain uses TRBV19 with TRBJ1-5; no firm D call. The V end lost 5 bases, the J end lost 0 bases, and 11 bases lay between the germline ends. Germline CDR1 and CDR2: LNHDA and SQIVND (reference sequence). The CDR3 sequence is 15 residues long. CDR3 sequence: CASSFSAYSNQPQHF. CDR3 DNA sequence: TGTGCCAGTAGTTTCTCAGCGTATAGCAATCAGCCCCAGCATTTT.

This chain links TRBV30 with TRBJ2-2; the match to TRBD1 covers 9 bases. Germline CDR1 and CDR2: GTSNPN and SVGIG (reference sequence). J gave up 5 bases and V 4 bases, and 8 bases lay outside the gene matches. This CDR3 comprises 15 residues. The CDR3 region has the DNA TGTGCCTGGACGATCGGGACAGGGTCGACCGGGGAGCTGTTTTTT. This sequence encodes CAWTIGTGSTGELFF. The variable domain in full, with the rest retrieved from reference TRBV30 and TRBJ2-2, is SQTIHQWPATLVQPVGSPLSLECTVEGTSNPNLYWYRQAAGRGLQLLFYSVGIGQISSEVPQNLSASRPQDRQFILSSKKLLLSDSGFYLCAWTIGTGSTGELFFGEGSRLTVL.

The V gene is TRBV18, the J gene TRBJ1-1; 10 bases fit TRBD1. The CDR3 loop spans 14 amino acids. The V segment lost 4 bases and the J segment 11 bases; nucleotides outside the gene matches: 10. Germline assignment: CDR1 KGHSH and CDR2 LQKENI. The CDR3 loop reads CASSLYDRGREAFF. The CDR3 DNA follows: TGTGCCAGCTCACTCTATGACAGGGGGCGAGAGGCTTTCTTT.

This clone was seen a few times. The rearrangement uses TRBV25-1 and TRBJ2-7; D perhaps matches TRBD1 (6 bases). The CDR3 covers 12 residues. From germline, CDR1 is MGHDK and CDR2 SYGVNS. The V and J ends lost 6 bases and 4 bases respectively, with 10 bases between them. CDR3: CASRGHQYEQYF. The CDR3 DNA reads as TGTGCCAGCAGGGGACATCAGTACGAGCAGTACTTC.

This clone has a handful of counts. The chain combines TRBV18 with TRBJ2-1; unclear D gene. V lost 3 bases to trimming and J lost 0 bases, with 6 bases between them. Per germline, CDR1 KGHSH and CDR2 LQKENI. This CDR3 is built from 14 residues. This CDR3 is CASSPPGSYNEQFF. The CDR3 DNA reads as TGTGCCAGCTCACCCCCAGGCTCCTACAATGAGCAGTTCTTC.

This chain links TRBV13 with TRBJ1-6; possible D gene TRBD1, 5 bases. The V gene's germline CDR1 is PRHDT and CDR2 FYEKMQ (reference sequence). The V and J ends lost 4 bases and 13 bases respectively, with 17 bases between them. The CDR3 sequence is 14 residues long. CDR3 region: CASSYNMGQGPLHF. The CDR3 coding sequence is TGTGCCAGCAGCTACAACATGGGGCAGGGCCCCCTCCACTTT.

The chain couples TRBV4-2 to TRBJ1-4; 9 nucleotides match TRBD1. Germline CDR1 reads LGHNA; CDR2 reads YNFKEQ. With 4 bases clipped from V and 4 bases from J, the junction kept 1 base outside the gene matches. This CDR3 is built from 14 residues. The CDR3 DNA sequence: TGTGCCAGCAGCCTGGGACAGGGTAATGAAAAACTGTTTTTT. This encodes CASSLGQGNEKLFF.

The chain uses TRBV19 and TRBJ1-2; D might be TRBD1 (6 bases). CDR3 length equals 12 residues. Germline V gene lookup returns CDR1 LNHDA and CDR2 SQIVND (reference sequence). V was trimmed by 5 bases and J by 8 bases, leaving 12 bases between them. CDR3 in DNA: TGTGCCAGTAGTTTTCTACAGGGAGGCTACACCTTC. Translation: CASSFLQGGYTF.

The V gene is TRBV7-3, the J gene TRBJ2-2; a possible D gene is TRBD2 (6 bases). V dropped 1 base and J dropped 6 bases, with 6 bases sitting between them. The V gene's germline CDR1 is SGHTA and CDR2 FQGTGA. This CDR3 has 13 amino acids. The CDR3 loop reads CASSLSGAGELFF. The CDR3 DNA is TGTGCCAGCAGCTTAAGCGGGGCCGGGGAGCTGTTTTTT.

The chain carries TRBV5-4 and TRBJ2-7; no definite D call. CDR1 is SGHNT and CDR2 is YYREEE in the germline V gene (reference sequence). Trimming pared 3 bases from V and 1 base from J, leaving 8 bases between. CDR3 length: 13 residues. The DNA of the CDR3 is TGTGCCAGCAGCTCTCTAGTATCCTACGAGCAGTACTTC. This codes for CASSSLVSYEQYF.

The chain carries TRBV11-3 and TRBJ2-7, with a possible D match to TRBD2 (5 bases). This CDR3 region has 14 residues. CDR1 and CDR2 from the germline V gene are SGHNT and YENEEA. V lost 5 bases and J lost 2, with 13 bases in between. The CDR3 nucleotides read TGTGCCAGCAGCCCGGACGCCGGGGCCTACGAGCAGTACTTC. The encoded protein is CASSPDAGAYEQYF.

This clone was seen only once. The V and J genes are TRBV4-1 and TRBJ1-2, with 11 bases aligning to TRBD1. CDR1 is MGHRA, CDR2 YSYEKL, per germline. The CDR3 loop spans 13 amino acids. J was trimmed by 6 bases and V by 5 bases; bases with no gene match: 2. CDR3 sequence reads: CASSSGQGDGYTF. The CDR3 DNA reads TGCGCCAGCAGCTCGGGACAGGGGGATGGCTACACCTTC.

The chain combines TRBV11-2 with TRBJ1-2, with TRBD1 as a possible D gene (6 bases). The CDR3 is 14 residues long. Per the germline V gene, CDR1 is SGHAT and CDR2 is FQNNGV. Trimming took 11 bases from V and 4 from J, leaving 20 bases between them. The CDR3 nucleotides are TGTGCCTCCGCCCGGGGGGCGGGTGGCTATGGCTACACCTTC. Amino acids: CASARGAGGYGYTF.

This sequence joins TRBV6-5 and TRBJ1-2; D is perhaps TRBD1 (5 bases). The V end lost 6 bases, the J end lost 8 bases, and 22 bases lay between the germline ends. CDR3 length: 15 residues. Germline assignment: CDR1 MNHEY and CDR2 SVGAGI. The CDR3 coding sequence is TGTGCCAGCAGGGGGGGGAACAGTCGGTTTTCGGGCTACACCTTC. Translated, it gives CASRGGNSRFSGYTF.

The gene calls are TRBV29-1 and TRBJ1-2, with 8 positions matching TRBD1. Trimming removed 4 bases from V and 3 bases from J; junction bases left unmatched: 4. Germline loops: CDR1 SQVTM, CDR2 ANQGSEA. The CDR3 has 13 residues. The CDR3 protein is CSVGDRGYYGYTF. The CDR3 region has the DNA TGCAGCGTTGGAGACAGGGGATACTATGGCTACACCTTC.

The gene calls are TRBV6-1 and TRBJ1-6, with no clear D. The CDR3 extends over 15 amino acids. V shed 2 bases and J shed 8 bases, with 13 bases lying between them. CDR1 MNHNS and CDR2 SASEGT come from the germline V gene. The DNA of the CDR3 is TGTGCCAGCAGTGAATTTCCGGGGTTGGATTCACCCCTCCACTTT. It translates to CASSEFPGLDSPLHF.

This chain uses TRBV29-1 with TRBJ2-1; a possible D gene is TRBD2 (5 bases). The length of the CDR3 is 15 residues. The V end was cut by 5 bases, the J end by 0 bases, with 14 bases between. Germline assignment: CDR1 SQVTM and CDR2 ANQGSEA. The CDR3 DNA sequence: TGCAGCGTTAGATCCTTAGCGAGCTCCTACAATGAGCAGTTCTTC. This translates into CSVRSLASSYNEQFF.

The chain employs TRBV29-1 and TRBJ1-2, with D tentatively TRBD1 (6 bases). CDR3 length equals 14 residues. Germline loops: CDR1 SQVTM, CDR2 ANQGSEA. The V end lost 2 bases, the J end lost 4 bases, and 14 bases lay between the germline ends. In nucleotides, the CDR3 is TGCAGCGTTGAAACATACGGGACACTCTATGGCTACACCTTC. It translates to CSVETYGTLYGYTF.

The CDR3 spells CASSFLNQPQHF. The CDR3 DNA reads as TGTGCCAGCAGCTTTCTAAATCAGCCCCAGCATTTT. This sequence joins TRBV5-6 and TRBJ1-5; D gene unclear. Germline V gives CDR1 SGHDT, CDR2 YYEEEE. This CDR3 is built from 12 residues. Trimming removed 2 bases at V and 4 bases at J, with 4 bases between.